Listed below are T cell receptor beta chains from one sample, sequenced in a study of blood T cell repertoires in COVID-19. Assay used: immunoSEQ multiplex PCR; TCRdb lists only in-frame clones, some missing. The sample has 380,000 or so clones, 81% seen once. Specimen: peripheral blood. These receptor sequences come from a human donor with acute or convalescent COVID-19. The donor label of this sample is uncertain. Both conserved end residues are part of each CDR3. A D gene is named only where the DNA matches it firmly. Clone size is shown for a subset of rows, as once, few, many or a class of expanded clone.

-	TRBV19	TRBJ2-1	TRBD2	CASSTQIAGEWEQFF	TGTGCCAGTAGTACCCAAATAGCGGGAGAGTGGGAGCAGTTCTTC
-	TRBV18	TRBJ2-1	TRBD2	CASSAPSGGAHNEQFF	TGTGCCAGCTCAGCACCTAGCGGGGGGGCCCACAATGAGCAGTTCTTC
-	TRBV25-1	TRBJ2-7	TRBD1	CASSASGTGGGEQYF	TGTGCCAGCAGTGCTTCCGGGACAGGGGGCGGAGAGCAGTACTTC
-	TRBV9	TRBJ2-2	-	CASSVAVPQGGNGELFF	TGTGCCAGCAGCGTAGCCGTGCCACAGGGTGGGAACGGGGAGCTGTTTTTT
-	TRBV3-1/TRBV3-2	TRBJ1-1	-	CASNQGTPYTEAFF	TGTGCCAGCAACCAGGGGACACCCTACACTGAAGCTTTCTTT
-	TRBV5-4	TRBJ1-2	-	CASSQTNYGYTF	TGTGCCAGCAGCCAGACTAACTATGGCTACACCTTC
-	TRBV10-3	TRBJ1-2	-	CAISEQRQTNYGYTF	TGTGCCATCAGTGAGCAGAGACAGACTAACTATGGCTACACCTTC
-	TRBV3-1/TRBV3-2	TRBJ1-2	-	CASSQDLGSAVYGYTF	TGTGCCAGCAGCCAAGATTTGGGTTCAGCGGTCTATGGCTACACCTTC
-	TRBV27	TRBJ1-2	-	CASSRTGLAGYTF	TGTGCCAGCAGCCGTACTGGACTTGCTGGCTACACCTTC
-	TRBV5-6	TRBJ2-7	TRBD2	CASSYRTSGRAGYEQYF	TGTGCCAGCAGCTACCGGACTAGCGGGAGGGCGGGTTACGAGCAGTACTTC
once	TRBV30	TRBJ2-1	TRBD1	CACGTGNNEQFF	TGTGCCTGTGGGACAGGTAACAATGAGCAGTTCTTC
once	TRBV5-1	TRBJ1-2	TRBD1	CASSLAVGTENYGYTF	TGCGCCAGCAGCTTGGCCGTAGGGACAGAGAACTATGGCTACACCTTC
-	TRBV18	TRBJ1-2	TRBD1	CASSRRTGDYGYTF	TGTGCCAGCTCCCGGAGGACAGGGGACTATGGCTACACCTTC
-	TRBV5-5	TRBJ2-7	TRBD2	CASSTTSGSPYEQYF	TGTGCCAGCAGCACAACTAGCGGGAGTCCCTACGAGCAGTACTTC
-	TRBV5-1	TRBJ2-4	TRBD1	CASSLGQGTNIQYF	TGCGCCAGCAGCTTGGGACAGGGTACAAACATTCAGTACTTC
-	TRBV7-6	TRBJ2-3	TRBD1	CASSLTGSGDTQYF	TGTGCCAGCAGCTTGACAGGGAGCGGAGATACGCAGTATTTT
-	TRBV2	TRBJ1-1	TRBD1	CASTRQGVTEAFF	TGTGCCAGCACTAGACAGGGGGTCACTGAAGCTTTCTTT
-	TRBV7-6	TRBJ1-2	-	CASSRGWAGGKNYGYTF	TGTGCCAGCAGCCGCGGCTGGGCGGGAGGAAAGAACTATGGCTACACCTTC
once	TRBV10-3	TRBJ2-3	-	CAISEWDSSSTDTQYF	TGTGCCATCAGTGAATGGGACTCCTCTAGCACAGATACGCAGTATTTT
-	TRBV5-4	TRBJ1-1	TRBD1	CASSRGQGEFEAFF	TGTGCCAGCAGCCGGGGACAGGGCGAGTTTGAAGCTTTCTTT
-	TRBV18	TRBJ1-5	TRBD1	CASSPPGQGANQPQHF	TGTGCCAGCTCACCACCGGGACAGGGGGCGAATCAGCCCCAGCATTTT
-	TRBV5-1	TRBJ1-2	-	CASSLIGSGNYGYTF	TGCGCCAGCAGCTTGATTGGCAGCGGTAACTATGGCTACACCTTC
-	TRBV4-2	TRBJ2-2	TRBD2	CASSQDVAGVPGELFF	TGTGCCAGCAGCCAAGACGTAGCGGGAGTCCCCGGGGAGCTGTTTTTT
-	TRBV13	TRBJ2-5	TRBD1	CASSRTGTEETQYF	TGTGCCAGCAGCCGGACCGGGACAGAAGAGACCCAGTACTTC
-	TRBV28	TRBJ2-5	TRBD1	CASARSGTGPQETQYF	TGTGCCAGCGCGAGATCCGGGACAGGGCCCCAAGAGACCCAGTACTTC
-	TRBV11-2	TRBJ2-2	TRBD2	CASSFLAGGNTGELFF	TGTGCCAGCAGTTTCCTAGCGGGGGGGAACACCGGGGAGCTGTTTTTT
-	TRBV28	TRBJ2-3	-	CATSVSTDTQYF	TGTGCCACCTCGGTTTCGACAGATACGCAGTATTTT
-	TRBV5-4	TRBJ2-6	-	CASSLGGSGANVLTF	TGTGCCAGCAGCTTGGGCGGCTCTGGGGCCAACGTCCTGACTTTC
few	TRBV7-7	TRBJ2-2	TRBD1	CASSPGQGNTGELFF	TGTGCCAGCAGCCCGGGACAGGGAAACACCGGGGAGCTGTTTTTT
-	TRBV5-4	TRBJ2-3	-	CASSTMTVLRGADTQYF	TGTGCCAGCAGCACTATGACAGTCCTAAGGGGCGCAGATACGCAGTATTTT
-	TRBV30	TRBJ1-4	-	CAWSRHGRLANEKLFF	TGTGCCTGGAGTCGACACGGTCGGTTGGCTAATGAAAAACTGTTTTTT
-	TRBV11-2	TRBJ2-3	TRBD2	CASSLSGRESDTQYF	TGTGCCAGCAGCTTATCAGGGCGGGAGTCAGATACGCAGTATTTT
-	TRBV30	TRBJ2-3	-	CAWSVDLADTQYF	TGTGCCTGGAGTGTTGACCTAGCGGATACGCAGTATTTT
-	TRBV2	TRBJ2-4	TRBD1	CASTGGEVYIQYF	TGTGCCAGTACAGGGGGCGAGGTATACATTCAGTACTTC
-	TRBV7-9	TRBJ1-1	TRBD1	CASSSGQGIAEAFF	TGTGCCAGCAGCTCCGGACAGGGGATTGCTGAAGCTTTCTTT
-	TRBV19	TRBJ1-1	-	CASSRRGLNTEAFF	TGTGCCAGTAGTCGCAGGGGCTTGAACACTGAAGCTTTCTTT
-	TRBV2	TRBJ1-1	-	CASSLMNTEAFF	TGTGCCAGCAGTCTAATGAACACTGAAGCTTTCTTT
few	TRBV5-1	TRBJ1-1	-	CASSPQAGWQMNTEAFF	TGCGCCAGCAGCCCGCAAGCGGGGTGGCAGATGAACACTGAAGCTTTCTTT
-	TRBV2	TRBJ1-1	-	CASMNPSGLGTEAFF	TGTGCCAGCATGAACCCCTCAGGGTTGGGCACTGAAGCTTTCTTT
few	TRBV11-2	TRBJ2-7	-	CASSRLGVVNEQYF	TGTGCCAGCAGCCGACTCGGAGTGGTCAACGAGCAGTACTTC
-	TRBV29-1	TRBJ1-4	-	CSVVGVNEKLFF	TGCAGCGTTGTAGGGGTTAATGAAAAACTGTTTTTT
-	TRBV30	TRBJ2-7	-	CAWTTNFLYEQYF	TGTGCCTGGACAACAAATTTCCTGTACGAGCAGTACTTC
-	TRBV18	TRBJ2-1	TRBD2	CASSQLTSGAYNEQFF	TGTGCCAGCTCACAACTGACTAGCGGGGCCTACAATGAGCAGTTCTTC
-	TRBV18	TRBJ2-5	-	CASSPYAGAVETQYF	TGTGCCAGCTCACCCTACGCGGGGGCGGTCGAGACCCAGTACTTC